The next 20 T cell receptor beta chains were all read from a single sample in a study of OX40 agonist ivuxolimab in advanced cancers. Using immunoSEQ multiplex PCR, the repertoire was profiled, and TCRdb retains in-frame clones only, with some absent. The table has about 43,000 clones, around 84% seen once; the top ten hold 11%. The starting material was CD4+ or CD8+ T cells sorted from blood, obtained in a trial of the OX40 agonist ivuxolimab. The receptors derive from an adult with an advanced solid tumor such as melanoma, head and neck, liver or kidney cancer.

This chain connects TRBV6-5 to TRBJ2-5; 11 bases map to TRBD2. Trimming removed 7 bases from V and 2 bases from J; junction bases left unmatched: 6. Germline loops: CDR1 MNHEY, CDR2 SVGAGI. The CDR3 length is 15 residues. Here the CDR3 reads CASTGLAGLQETQYF. CDR3 coding DNA: TGTGCCAGCACCGGACTAGCGGGCCTTCAAGAGACCCAGTACTTC.

The V and J genes are TRBV6-6 and TRBJ2-7; a possible D gene is TRBD1 (6 bases). The CDR3 extends over 13 amino acids. Per germline, CDR1 MNHNY and CDR2 SVGAGI (reference sequence). V lost 7 bases to trimming and J lost 4 bases, with 14 bases between them. As DNA, the CDR3 is TGTGCCAGCAAAAACGGGACACTGTACGAGCAGTACTTC. Translation: CASKNGTLYEQYF.

The chain joins TRBV5-4 to TRBJ1-4; D may be TRBD1 (6 bases). Germline CDR1 is SGHNT and CDR2 is YYREEE (reference sequence). V lost 6 bases, J lost 3 bases, and 18 bases lay in between. The CDR3 has 16 residues. The CDR3 region is CASTDGGGGSNEKLFF. The CDR3 DNA sequence: TGTGCCAGCACCGACGGGGGGGGCGGCTCTAATGAAAAACTGTTTTTT.

The chain is built from TRBV28 and TRBJ2-1; no firm D call. The CDR3 covers 14 residues. Germline values: CDR1 MDHEN, CDR2 SYDVKM. Trimming removed 4 bases at V and 6 bases at J, with 13 bases between. The DNA for the CDR3 is TGTGCCAGCAGTTCATCCCGACCCACCAATGAGCAGTTCTTC. Protein product: CASSSSRPTNEQFF.

The table lists this clone with a count of one. The rearrangement joins TRBV19 to TRBJ1-1; D remains unclear. Germline-derived CDR1 and CDR2 are LNHDA and SQIVND (reference sequence). This CDR3 is built from 13 residues. Between the trimmed V and J ends, which lost 3 bases and 5 bases, there was a span of 10 bases. The CDR3 DNA follows: TGTGCCAGTAGTATTGCTGGGAAGACTGAAGCTTTCTTT. It codes for CASSIAGKTEAFF.

The chain employs TRBV4-1 and TRBJ2-7; TRBD2 matches at 7 bases. This CDR3 spans 15 amino acids. Germline V gene data show CDR1 as MGHRA and CDR2 as YSYEKL. With V trimmed by 0 bases and J by 6 bases, 8 bases remained unmatched. CDR3 amino acids: CASSQEYPGEGEQYF. CDR3 bases: TGCGCCAGCAGCCAAGAGTACCCCGGGGAGGGCGAGCAGTACTTC.

The CDR3: CASSSRDSYGYTF. The CDR3 region has the DNA TGTGCCAGCAGTTCCCGGGACAGCTATGGCTACACCTTC. The J gene is TRBJ1-2, the V gene TRBV6-5; 7 bases agree with TRBD1. This CDR3 has 13 amino acids. V gave up 4 bases and J gave up 4 bases; unmatched junction bases: 3. Per germline, CDR1 MNHEY and CDR2 SVGAGI.

V is TRBV28 and J is TRBJ1-5; tentatively, D is TRBD1 (5 bases). Germline V lookup: CDR1 MDHEN, CDR2 SYDVKM. Trimming shortened V by 8 bases and J by 0 bases, and 17 bases separated the two germline ends. The CDR3 is made up of 16 amino acids. The CDR3: CASGPVGVYSNQPQHF. The CDR3 nucleotides are TGTGCCAGCGGTCCCGTGGGGGTCTATAGCAATCAGCCCCAGCATTTT.

This chain connects TRBV7-8 to TRBJ2-7; 7 bases map to TRBD1. This CDR3 is 14 amino acids long. CDR1 is SGHVS, CDR2 FQNEAQ, per germline. Trimming removed 1 base from V and 6 bases from J; junction bases left unmatched: 6. This CDR3 reads CASSLEGTALEQYF. In nucleotides, the CDR3 is TGTGCCAGCAGCTTAGAGGGGACAGCTCTCGAGCAGTACTTC.

The V gene is TRBV15, the J gene TRBJ1-1; D ambiguous. The ends were cut back, 4 bases at V and 1 base at J, with 7 bases in the middle. The CDR3 is 13 amino acids. Germline assignment: CDR1 LNHNV and CDR2 YYDKDF (reference sequence). The CDR3 DNA follows: TGTGCCACCAGCATGTCCAGGAACACTGAAGCTTTCTTT. Translation gives CATSMSRNTEAFF.

Comments on this clone: Germline and junction disagree at one end, which may indicate a read error. V is TRBV9 and J is TRBJ1-4; D not resolved. Germline CDR1 and CDR2: SGDLS and YYNGEE. The CDR3 sequence is 14 residues long. CDR3 nucleotides: TGTGCCAGCAGCCCAGGAGTGGGCCCCCAGCTGATTCTTTTT. Translated, it gives CASSPGVGPQLILF.

The J gene is TRBJ2-1, the V gene TRBV28; 10 bases agree with TRBD2. From germline, CDR1 is MDHEN and CDR2 SYDVKM. The CDR3 is made up of 15 amino acids. V lost 6 bases to trimming and J lost 4 bases; unmatched junction nucleotides: 6. The CDR3 DNA is TGTGCCAGCAGGGAGGAACTAGCGGGATACAATGAGCAGTTCTTC. It encodes CASREELAGYNEQFF.

This rearrangement joins TRBV5-1 to TRBJ1-5; TRBD1 agrees at 10 bases. In germline, CDR1 is SGHRS, CDR2 YFSETQ. The CDR3 is made up of 14 amino acids. Trimming cost V 4 bases and J 4 bases; bases outside gene matches: 2. As DNA, the CDR3 is TGCGCCAGCAGCCCGGGACAGGGGAATCAGCCCCAGCATTTT. This encodes CASSPGQGNQPQHF. Supplemented by reference TRBV5-1 and TRBJ1-5, the full variable domain reads KAGVTQTPRYLIKTRGQQVTLSCSPISGHRSVSWYQQTPGQGLQFLFEYFSETQRNKGNFPGRFSGRQFSNSRSEMNVSTLELGDSALYLCASSPGQGNQPQHFGDGTRLSIL.

The V gene is TRBV5-4, the J gene TRBJ1-2, with a weak D call TRBD1 (5 bases). The V and J ends lost 6 bases and 1 base respectively, with 22 bases between them. The CDR3 is 17 amino acids. Germline assignment: CDR1 SGHNT and CDR2 YYREEE (reference sequence). The CDR3 spells CASTPGGWDGVNYGYTF. CDR3 nucleotides: TGTGCCAGCACCCCTGGGGGTTGGGACGGGGTTAACTATGGCTACACCTTC.

The CDR3 coding sequence is TGTGCCAGCAGCGCCAGGGGGGTAGCGGGAGGTTTTTTGGATGAGCAGTTCTTC. Its translation is CASSARGVAGGFLDEQFF. J is TRBJ2-1 and V is TRBV7-8, with TRBD2 matching 10 bases. Trimming at V came to 5 bases and at J to 8 bases, leaving 18 bases not matched to a gene. The CDR3 contains 18 residues. Germline-derived CDR1 and CDR2 are SGHVS and FQNEAQ.

This chain uses TRBV27 with TRBJ1-1; 7 bases are shared with TRBD1. The CDR3 totals 14 residues. Germline lookup yields CDR1 MNHEY and CDR2 SMNVEV (reference sequence). V lost 2 bases and J lost 5; bases outside the gene matches: 5. This CDR3 reads CASSLRVRGTEAFF. The CDR3 DNA is TGTGCCAGCAGTTTAAGGGTCAGGGGGACTGAAGCTTTCTTT.

CDR3 region: CASSLSGDRPYEQYF. As DNA, the CDR3 is TGTGCCAGCAGTTTATCGGGGGACAGACCCTACGAGCAGTACTTC. The genes are TRBV27 and TRBJ2-7; 7 bases are a match to TRBD1. The trim removed 0 bases at V and 2 bases at J, leaving 4 bases unmatched. The CDR3 has 15 residues. Germline V CDR1 and CDR2: MNHEY, SMNVEV (reference sequence).

This sequence joins TRBV4-2 and TRBJ2-1; a possible D gene is TRBD2 (5 bases). The CDR3 spans 15 residues. Germline V CDR1 and CDR2: LGHNA, YNFKEQ. The V and J ends lost 4 bases and 0 bases respectively, with 10 bases between them. The chain's CDR3 is CASSPGVSSYNEQFF. The CDR3 bases are TGTGCCAGCAGCCCCGGGGTTAGCTCCTACAATGAGCAGTTCTTC.

This chain uses TRBV7-9 with TRBJ2-5, with TRBD2 matching 8 bases. This CDR3 region has 15 residues. Germline V gene lookup returns CDR1 SEHNR and CDR2 FQNEAQ (reference sequence). The trim removed 2 bases at V and 2 bases at J, leaving 4 bases unmatched. CDR3 sequence: CASSLRRGAQETQYF. The CDR3 DNA reads TGTGCCAGCAGCTTACGGCGGGGGGCTCAAGAGACCCAGTACTTC.

In this sample, this clone turned up a few times. V usage is TRBV2 and J usage is TRBJ1-3, with no clear D. The CDR3 consists of 13 residues. The V gene lost 10 bases and the J gene lost 0 bases, with 10 bases spanning the gap. Germline assignment: CDR1 SNHLY and CDR2 FYNNEI. CDR3 coding DNA: TGTGCCACCATAACAAGCTCTGGAAACACCATATATTTT. As protein: CATITSSGNTIYF.